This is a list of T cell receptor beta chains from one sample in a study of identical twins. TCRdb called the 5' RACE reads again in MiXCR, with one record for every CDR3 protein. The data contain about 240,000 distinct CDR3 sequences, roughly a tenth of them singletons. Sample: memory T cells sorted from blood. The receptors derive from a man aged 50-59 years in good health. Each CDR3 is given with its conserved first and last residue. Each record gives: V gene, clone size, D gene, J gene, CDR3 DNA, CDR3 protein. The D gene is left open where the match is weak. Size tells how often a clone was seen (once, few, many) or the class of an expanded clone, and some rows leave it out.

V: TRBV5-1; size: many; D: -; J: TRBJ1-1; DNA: TGCGCCAGCAGCTTGAGCGGCCACGAGGCTGAAGCTTTCTTT; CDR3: CASSLSGHEAEAFF
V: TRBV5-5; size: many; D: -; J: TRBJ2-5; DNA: TGTGCCAGCAGCCCCCTCTGGGGGGGCACAGAGACCCAGTACTTC; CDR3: CASSPLWGGTETQYF
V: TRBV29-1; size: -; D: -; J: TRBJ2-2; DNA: TGCAGCGTTGCGGGTCTGATTAACACCGGGGAGCTGTTTTTT; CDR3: CSVAGLINTGELFF
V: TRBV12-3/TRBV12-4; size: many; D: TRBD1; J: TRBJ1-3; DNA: TGTGCCAGCAGTCGTGCAGACAGGGTGAGAGGAAACACCATATATTTT; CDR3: CASSRADRVRGNTIYF
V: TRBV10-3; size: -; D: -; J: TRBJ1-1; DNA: TGTGCCATCAGGGACTCGGGGATGACTGAAGCTTTCTTT; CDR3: CAIRDSGMTEAFF
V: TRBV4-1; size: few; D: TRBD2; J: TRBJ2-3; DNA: TGCGCCAGCAGCCTGCTGCGGGGGGGCCAGCGAGATACGCAGTATTTT; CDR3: CASSLLRGGQRDTQYF
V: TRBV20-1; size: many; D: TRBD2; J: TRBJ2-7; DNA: TGCAGTGCTAGAGCACTAGCGGGAGGGCCAGACGAGCAGTACTTC; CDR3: CSARALAGGPDEQYF
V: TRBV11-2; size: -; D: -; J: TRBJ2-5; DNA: TGTGCCAGCAGCCCGCGAGGGGAATCGGCAGAGACCCAGTACTTC; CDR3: CASSPRGESAETQYF
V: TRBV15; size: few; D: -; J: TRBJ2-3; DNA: TGTGCCACCAGCAGAGCGAGGGGGTGGGATACGCAGTATTTT; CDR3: CATSRARGWDTQYF
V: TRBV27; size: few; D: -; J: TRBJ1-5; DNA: TGTGCCAGCAGTTTAACCAGGGGCCCCTTATCGCCCCAGCATTTT; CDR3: CASSLTRGPLSPQHF
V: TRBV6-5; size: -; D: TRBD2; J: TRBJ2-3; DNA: TGTGCCAGCAGTTACTTGACTAGCGGGAGGGCGGATACGCAGTATTTT; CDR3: CASSYLTSGRADTQYF
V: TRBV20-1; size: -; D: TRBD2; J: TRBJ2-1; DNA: TGCAGTGCCACGAGCGGGGGGTACAATGAGCAGTTCTTC; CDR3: CSATSGGYNEQFF
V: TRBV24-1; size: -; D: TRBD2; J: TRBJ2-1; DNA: TGTGCCACCAATGATTCCGGGACTAGCGGGGGGGCCTGGTCCTACAATGAGCAGTTCTTC; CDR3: CATNDSGTSGGAWSYNEQFF
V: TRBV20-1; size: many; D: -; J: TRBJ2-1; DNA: TGCAGTGCGAATTCCGGGGCTTACAATGAGCAGTTCTTC; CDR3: CSANSGAYNEQFF
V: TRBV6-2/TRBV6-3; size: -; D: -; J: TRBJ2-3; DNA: TGTGCCAGCAGCCTCCGGGGCTCACTTGCGGATACGCAGTATTTT; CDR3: CASSLRGSLADTQYF
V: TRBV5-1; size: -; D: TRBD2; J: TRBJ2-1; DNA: TGCGCCAGCAGCTTGTCAACTCTAGCGGAGTACAATGAGCAGTTCTTC; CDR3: CASSLSTLAEYNEQFF
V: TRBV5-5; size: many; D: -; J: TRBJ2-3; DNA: TGTGCCAGCAGCTTGGCCGCGGAGGTTACGCAGTATTTT; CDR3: CASSLAAEVTQYF
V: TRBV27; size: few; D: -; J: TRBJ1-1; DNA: TGTGCCAGCAGTTTCAACTCAGGAAGAAACACTGAAGCTTTCTTT; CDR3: CASSFNSGRNTEAFF
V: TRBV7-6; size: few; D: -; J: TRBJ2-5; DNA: TGTGCCAGCAGCTTAATGGCCAGCTACCAAGAGACCCAGTACTTC; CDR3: CASSLMASYQETQYF
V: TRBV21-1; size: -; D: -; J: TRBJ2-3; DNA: TGTGCCAGCAGCAAAGCGCCCACAGACTGCACAGATACGCAGTATTTT; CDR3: CASSKAPTDCTDTQYF
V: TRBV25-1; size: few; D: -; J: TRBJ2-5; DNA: TGTGCCAGCAGTGACCGTCGATTCAGACTCCAAGAGACCCAGTACTTC; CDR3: CASSDRRFRLQETQYF
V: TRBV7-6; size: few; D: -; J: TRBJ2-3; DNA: TGTGCCAGCAGCATGGTCCTGGGCGGGGGCACAGATACGCAGTATTTT; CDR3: CASSMVLGGGTDTQYF
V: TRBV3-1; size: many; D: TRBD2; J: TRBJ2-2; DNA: TGTGCCAGCAGCGATCCGGGACTAGCGAACACCGGGGAGCTGTTTTTT; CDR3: CASSDPGLANTGELFF
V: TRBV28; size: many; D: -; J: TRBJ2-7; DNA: TGTGCCAGCAGTGGGACGGGAAGCTCCTACGAGCAGTACTTC; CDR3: CASSGTGSSYEQYF
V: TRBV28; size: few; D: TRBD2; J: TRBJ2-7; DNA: TGTGCCAGCAGTCGGGGAGGGAGCTCCTACGAGCAGTACTTC; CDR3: CASSRGGSSYEQYF
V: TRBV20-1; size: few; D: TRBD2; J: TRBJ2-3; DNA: TGCAGTGCTAGACAGGAACGTCCTAGCGGTATGACTTACACAGATACGCAGTATTTT; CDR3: CSARQERPSGMTYTDTQYF
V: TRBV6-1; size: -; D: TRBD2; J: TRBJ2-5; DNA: TGTGCCAGCAGTAAGACTAGCACTCAAGAGACCCAGTACTTC; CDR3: CASSKTSTQETQYF
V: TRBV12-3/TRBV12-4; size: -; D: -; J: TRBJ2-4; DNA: TGTGCCAGCAGTTTACAGGGAATCGCCAAAAACATTCAGTACTTC; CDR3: CASSLQGIAKNIQYF
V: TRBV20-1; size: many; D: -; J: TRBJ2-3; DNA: TGCAGTGCCCAAGCCGGGACCGCACGGGATACGCAGTATTTT; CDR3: CSAQAGTARDTQYF
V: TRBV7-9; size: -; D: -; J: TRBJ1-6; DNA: TGTGCCAGCACCCCCAGGACGGCCTATAATTCACCCCTCCACTTT; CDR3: CASTPRTAYNSPLHF
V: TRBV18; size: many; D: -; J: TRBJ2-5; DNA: TGTGCCAGCTCATCGCGGACGGAGCCGGCAGAGACCCAGTACTTC; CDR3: CASSSRTEPAETQYF
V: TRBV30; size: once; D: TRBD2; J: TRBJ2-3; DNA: TGTGCCTGGAGTTTGACTAGCGGAGCAGATACGCAGTATTTT; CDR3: CAWSLTSGADTQYF
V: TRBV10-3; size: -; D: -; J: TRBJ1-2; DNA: TGTGCCATCAGTGAGTCAAACAGGGTTAACTATGGCTACACCTTC; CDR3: CAISESNRVNYGYTF
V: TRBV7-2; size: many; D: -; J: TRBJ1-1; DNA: TGTGCCAGCAGCTTTGCACTACGTAACACTGAAGCTTTCTTT; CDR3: CASSFALRNTEAFF
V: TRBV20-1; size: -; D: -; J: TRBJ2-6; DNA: TGCAGTGCCCACTTTATGGCCCATTCTGGGGCCAACGTCCTGACTTTC; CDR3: CSAHFMAHSGANVLTF
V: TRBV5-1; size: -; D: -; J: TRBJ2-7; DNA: TGCGCCAGCAGCTTGGGGGAATACGAGCAGTACTTC; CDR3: CASSLGEYEQYF
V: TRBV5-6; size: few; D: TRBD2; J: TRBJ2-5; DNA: TGTGCCAGCAGCTTCGGACTAGCGGGAACCCAAGAGACCCAGTACTTC; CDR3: CASSFGLAGTQETQYF